The clone carrying this T cell receptor beta chain was detected ten times or more. Its target is not known. The CDR3 has 15 amino acids. Trimming left V 2 bases short and J 3 bases short, with 13 bases between. CDR1 SGHDT and CDR2 YYEEEE come from the germline V gene. This entry belongs to a study of T cells after yellow fever vaccination. General study results and limits: One caveat is that FACS-sorted repertoires could contain abundant clonotypes contaminating from the bulk population. Overall, a small share of clonotypes was seen in both CD4 and CD8 compartments. Subsequent booster samples again held most clones from primary vaccination (96% CD4, about 86% CD8).

A universal primer site and UMIs were added as TCR cDNA was made by 5'RACE template switching. MiXCR, run by TCRdb on the 5' RACE reads, gives a single entry per CDR3 protein. The data hold hundreds of thousands of distinct CDR3 sequences, with roughly a sixth observed a single time. The receptor was derived from a man aged 18 to 35 who received the YFV17D yellow fever vaccine. The sequencing used PBMCs, collected before the yellow fever booster vaccination. The genes are TRBV5-6 and TRBJ2-3; D is unresolved. CDR3 sequence (DNA): TGTGCCAGCAGCTTTGAGACACTACTTACAGATACGCAGTATTTT. Protein sequence: CASSFETLLTDTQYF.